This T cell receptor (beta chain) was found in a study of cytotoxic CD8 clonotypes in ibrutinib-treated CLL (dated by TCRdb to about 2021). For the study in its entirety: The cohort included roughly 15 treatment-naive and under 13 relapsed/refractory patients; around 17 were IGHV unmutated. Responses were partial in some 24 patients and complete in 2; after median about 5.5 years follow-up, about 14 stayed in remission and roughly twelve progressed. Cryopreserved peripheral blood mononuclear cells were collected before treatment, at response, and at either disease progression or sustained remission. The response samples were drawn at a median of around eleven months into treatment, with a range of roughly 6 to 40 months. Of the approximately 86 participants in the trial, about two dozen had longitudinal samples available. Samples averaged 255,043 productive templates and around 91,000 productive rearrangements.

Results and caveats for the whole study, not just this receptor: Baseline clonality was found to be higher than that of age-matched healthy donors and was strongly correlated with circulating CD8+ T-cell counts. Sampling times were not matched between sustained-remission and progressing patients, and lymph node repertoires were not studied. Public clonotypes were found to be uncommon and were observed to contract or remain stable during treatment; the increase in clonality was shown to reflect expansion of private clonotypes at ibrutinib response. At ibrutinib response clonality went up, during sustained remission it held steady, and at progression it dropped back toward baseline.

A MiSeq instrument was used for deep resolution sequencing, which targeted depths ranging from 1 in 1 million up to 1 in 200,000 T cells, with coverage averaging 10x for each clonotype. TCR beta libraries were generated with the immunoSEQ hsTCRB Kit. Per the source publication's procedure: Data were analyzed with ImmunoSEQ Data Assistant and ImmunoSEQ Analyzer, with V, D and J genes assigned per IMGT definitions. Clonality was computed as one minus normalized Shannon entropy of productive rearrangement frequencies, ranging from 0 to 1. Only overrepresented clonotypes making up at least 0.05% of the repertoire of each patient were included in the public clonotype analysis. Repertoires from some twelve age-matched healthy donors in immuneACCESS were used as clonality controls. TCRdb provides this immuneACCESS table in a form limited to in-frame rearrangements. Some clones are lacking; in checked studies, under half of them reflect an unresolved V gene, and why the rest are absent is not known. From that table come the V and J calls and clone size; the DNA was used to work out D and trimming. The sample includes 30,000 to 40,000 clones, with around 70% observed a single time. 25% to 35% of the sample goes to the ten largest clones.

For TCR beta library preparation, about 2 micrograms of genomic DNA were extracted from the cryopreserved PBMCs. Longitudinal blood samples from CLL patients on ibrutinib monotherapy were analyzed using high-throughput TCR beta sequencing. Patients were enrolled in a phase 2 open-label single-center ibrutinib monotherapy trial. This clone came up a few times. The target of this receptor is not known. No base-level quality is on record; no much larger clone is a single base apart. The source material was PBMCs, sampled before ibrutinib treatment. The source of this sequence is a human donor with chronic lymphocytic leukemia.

The bases read TGCGCCAGCAGCCCGGTAGGGACTAGCGGGGATACGCAGTATTTT. It is translated as CASSPVGTSGDTQYF. The chain links TRBV5-1 with TRBJ2-3; 12 junctional bases match TRBD2. Reading the germline V gene gives CDR1 SGHRS and CDR2 YFSETQ. V lost 4 bases and J lost 6 bases, and the count of bases not matched to a germline gene is 6. The CDR3 spans 15 residues, from the cysteine through the phenylalanine. The kept DNA is CDR3 alone, 45 bases in frame from the first base. Beyond the CDR3, the reference TRBV5-1 and TRBJ2-3 genes provide the residues; the full variable domain reads: KAGVTQTPRYLIKTRGQQVTLSCSPISGHRSVSWYQQTPGQGLQFLFEYFSETQRNKGNFPGRFSGRQFSNSRSEMNVSTLELGDSALYLCASSPVGTSGDTQYFGPGTRLTVL.